This T cell receptor beta chain appears in the sequencing data of a study of T-cell reconstitution after alpha-beta-depleted transplantation in children. As it was prepared, the TCRbeta library received unique molecular identifiers. TCRdb used MiXCR to reprocess the PCR reads, holding one entry per CDR3 protein. Among about 640,000 distinct CDR3 sequences listed, around 16% were seen once. The CDR3 spans 16 residues. Germline V gene lookup returns CDR1 SEHNR and CDR2 FQNEAQ (reference sequence). The J segment lost 9 bases and the V segment lost 1 base, leaving 13 bases of the junction unmatched. This clonotype was detected once.

This chain links TRBV7-9 with TRBJ2-7, with 9 bases lining up with TRBD1. The starting material was PBMCs from the stem cell graft donor, obtained from the stem cell graft. The receptor's source is a human donor who donated a stem cell graft to a child with acute myeloid leukemia. Written as DNA, the CDR3 is TGTGCCAGCAGCTTAGGGCCGGGACAGGGACGTTCCGGGCAGTACGTC. It is translated as CASSLGPGQGRSGQYV.